Here is one T cell receptor beta chain with its context. This clonotype was observed at least ten times. Its antigen is still unknown. Base qualities are missing; no much larger clone stands one base away. Sequences MDHEN (CDR1) and SYDVKM (CDR2) are obtained from the germline V gene. The CDR3 runs 16 amino acids, cysteine and phenylalanine included. This entry keeps only the CDR3 DNA: 48 bases, framed from base 1. Unmatched junction bases come to 3, with V trimmed by 4 bases and J by 2 bases. These data are taken from a study of molecular identifiers for immune sequencing clone quantification (dated by TCRdb to 2016 to 2018). About the study as a whole: For a replicate experiment, the RNA from either 20,000 or 100,000 naive CD8 T cells was divided into five aliquots, and four of those aliquots went on to sequencing. The study was a methods study using CD8 T cells to benchmark molecular-identifier clustering-based TCR repertoire sequencing (MIDCIRS) and TCR RNA copy counting. What the study reported, not specific to this receptor: The naive libraries included spiked-in Jurkat TCR RNA (over nine copies' worth), and this RNA is not part of the donor repertoire. Roughly 2.8 recovered TCR RNA copies per cell were obtained by modeling, versus roughly 10 by digital PCR, implying a capture efficiency of approximately 30%. The sizes of highly expanded clones could end up underestimated when identical TCR molecules share a barcode. Even against a background of around 950,000 naive CD8 T cells, spiked-in Jurkat TCR RNA amounting to a single cell's worth was reported to be detectable. In CMV-specific effector cells, clones with more than 20 RNA copies accounted for over 97% of molecules, whereas in naive cells such clones accounted for under 1%. When barcode sub-clustering was not used, chimeric consensus sequences inflated TCR diversity, with chimeras reaching as high as 47%.

The protocol used for the library was PCR. Sequencer: Illumina HiSeq 4000. Bulk TCR libraries were prepared as previously described, using TCR primers listed in Table S5. The Qiagen AllPrep DNA/RNA kit was used to purify total RNA. Before analysis, reads from multiple sequencing runs of the same library were pooled. In the source study's methods: Reads were retained only if an exact TCR constant sequence was present, and the retained reads were trimmed to 150 nt and grouped according to their 12-nt molecular barcodes. Reads inside each barcode group were sub-clustered using a 15% Levenshtein threshold, and a quality-weighted consensus sequence was constructed for each RNA molecule. Non-functional sequences were removed, as were lower-count sequences one edit away from another. Based on fitting two negative binomial distributions, any barcode sub-cluster with under 20% of the maximum read count was discarded. TCRdb ran its own pipeline on the public reads, namely fastp trimming at Q25 and MiXCR clone calling, and kept in-frame beta chains. CDR3 protein sequences are deduplicated, and each keeps its most common genes and DNA. The V and J calls and clone size are TCRdb's, not the authors'. The sample table shows 350,000 or so distinct CDR3 sequences, and about a fifth are seen once. Under 0.95% of the sample rests with the top ten.

Libraries of naive CD8 T cells were generated from approximately 20,000 to 1,000,000 sorted cells, with 10%, 30% or 50% of the purified RNA used. On a BD FACSAria II, naive CD8 T cells were FACS-sorted as CD8+CD4-CCR7+CD45RA+ and collected into RLT Plus buffer. Detection sensitivity was tested by spiking Jurkat RNA equal to approximately 9 TCR copies' worth into samples containing roughly 17,000-1,000,000 naive CD8 T cells. CD8 T cells were enriched with RosetteSep CD8+ T Cell Enrichment Cocktail and Ficoll-Paque, followed by ACK red cell lysis. The specimen was naive CD8+ T cells from blood, with Jurkat cell RNA spiked in. The cell subset or site tag for this specimen amounts to: FACS-sorted CD8+CD4-CCR7+CD45RA+ naive T cells. This chain joins TRBV28 to TRBJ1-5; TRBD1 lines up with 12 middle nucleotides. The TCR was taken from a human donor in good health. Some libraries in this study had Jurkat cell RNA spiked in. CDR3 reads: CASSWDRGPGNQPQHF. The nucleotide sequence is TGTGCCAGCAGTTGGGACAGGGGGCCGGGCAATCAGCCCCAGCATTTT.